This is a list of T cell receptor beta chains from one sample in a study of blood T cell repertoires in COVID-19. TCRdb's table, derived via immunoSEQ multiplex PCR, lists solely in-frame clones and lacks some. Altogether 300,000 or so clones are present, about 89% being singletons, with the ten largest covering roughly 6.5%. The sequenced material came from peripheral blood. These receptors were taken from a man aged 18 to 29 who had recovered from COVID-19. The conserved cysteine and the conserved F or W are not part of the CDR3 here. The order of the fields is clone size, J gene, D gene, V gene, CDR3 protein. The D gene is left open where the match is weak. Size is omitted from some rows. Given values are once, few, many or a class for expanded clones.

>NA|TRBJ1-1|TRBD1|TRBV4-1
ASSPGTGKYEAF
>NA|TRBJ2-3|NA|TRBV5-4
ASSLWAGHTDTQY
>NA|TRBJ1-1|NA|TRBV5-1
ASSLVGQNTEAF
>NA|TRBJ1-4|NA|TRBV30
AWSYGVTNEKLF
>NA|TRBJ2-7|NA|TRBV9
ASSGRDTTYEQY
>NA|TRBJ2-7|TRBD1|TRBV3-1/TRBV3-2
ASSSTGGGTYEQY
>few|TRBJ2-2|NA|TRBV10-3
AISESEVANTGELF
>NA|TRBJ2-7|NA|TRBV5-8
ASSLGDIYEQY
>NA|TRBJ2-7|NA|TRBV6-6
ASSSDDLTHEQY
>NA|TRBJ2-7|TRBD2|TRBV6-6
ASSYGLAGSYEQY